This T cell receptor (beta chain) came from a study of T cell changes during pregnancy in multiple sclerosis. The repertoire was sequenced with immunoSEQ multiplex PCR; TCRdb's copy has only in-frame clones and lacks some. The sample has about 44,000 clones; about 89% are singletons. Germline V gene sequence: CDR1 SGHRS, CDR2 YFSETQ. The CDR3 has 18 residues. V lost 1 base, J lost 5 bases, and 17 bases stayed unmatched. The sample consisted of CD4+ T cells from peripheral blood mononuclear cells, taken after pregnancy. The chain recombines TRBV5-1 with TRBJ2-7; 8 bases agree with TRBD2. The TCR comes from a female donor with multiple sclerosis, enrolled in a pregnancy study. This chain's CDR3 is CASSLLTNSGIAPNEQYF. In DNA form, the CDR3 reads TGCGCCAGCAGCTTGCTGACCAATAGCGGGATCGCCCCCAACGAGCAGTACTTC. Variable domain in full (rest from reference TRBV5-1 and TRBJ2-7): KAGVTQTPRYLIKTRGQQVTLSCSPISGHRSVSWYQQTPGQGLQFLFEYFSETQRNKGNFPGRFSGRQFSNSRSEMNVSTLELGDSALYLCASSLLTNSGIAPNEQYFGPGTRLTVT.